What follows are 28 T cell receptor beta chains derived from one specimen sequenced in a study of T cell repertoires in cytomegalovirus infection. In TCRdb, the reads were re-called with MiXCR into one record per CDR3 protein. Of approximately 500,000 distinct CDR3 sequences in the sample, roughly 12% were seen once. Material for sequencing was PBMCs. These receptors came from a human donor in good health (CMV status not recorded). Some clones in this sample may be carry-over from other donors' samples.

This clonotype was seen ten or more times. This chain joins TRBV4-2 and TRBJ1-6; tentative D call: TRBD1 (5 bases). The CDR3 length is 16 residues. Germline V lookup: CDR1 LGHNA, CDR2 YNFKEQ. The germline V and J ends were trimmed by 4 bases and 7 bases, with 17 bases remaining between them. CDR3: CASSPGGEATNSPLHF. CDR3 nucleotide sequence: TGTGCCAGCAGCCCCGGGGGGGAGGCTACAAATTCACCCCTCCACTTT.

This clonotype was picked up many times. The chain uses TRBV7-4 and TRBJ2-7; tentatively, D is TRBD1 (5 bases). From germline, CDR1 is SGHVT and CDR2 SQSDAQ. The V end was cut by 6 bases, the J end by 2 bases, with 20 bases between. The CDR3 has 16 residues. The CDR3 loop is CASSRPGRVRTYEQYF. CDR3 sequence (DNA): TGTGCCAGCAGTCGTCCCGGCAGGGTCCGAACCTACGAGCAGTACTTC.

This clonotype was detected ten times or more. The CDR3 sequence: CASSLAESEKLFF. DNA of the CDR3: TGTGCCAGCAGCTTAGCGGAGAGTGAAAAACTGTTTTTT. The chain employs TRBV11-1 and TRBJ1-4; no clear D gene. This CDR3 comprises 13 residues. V lost 0 bases to trimming and J lost 7 bases, with 6 bases between them. Germline CDR1 SGHAT, CDR2 FQDESV (reference sequence).

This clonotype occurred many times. Here the CDR3 reads CASKGGGAGGNQPQHF. In DNA, the CDR3 is TGTGCCAGCAAAGGAGGGGGCGCCGGGGGCAATCAGCCCCAGCATTTT. V usage is TRBV6-1 and J usage is TRBJ1-5; 7 positions agree with TRBD1. Germline V gene data show CDR1 as MNHNS and CDR2 as SASEGT. CDR3 size: 16 residues. V lost 7 bases and J lost 2; bases outside the gene matches: 11.

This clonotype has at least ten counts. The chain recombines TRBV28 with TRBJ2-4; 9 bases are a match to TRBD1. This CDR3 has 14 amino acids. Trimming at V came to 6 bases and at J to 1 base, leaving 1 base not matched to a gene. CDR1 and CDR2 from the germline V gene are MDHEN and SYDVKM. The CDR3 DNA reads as TGTGCCAGCAGGACAGGGGGTGCCAAAAACATTCAGTACTTC. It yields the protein CASRTGGAKNIQYF.

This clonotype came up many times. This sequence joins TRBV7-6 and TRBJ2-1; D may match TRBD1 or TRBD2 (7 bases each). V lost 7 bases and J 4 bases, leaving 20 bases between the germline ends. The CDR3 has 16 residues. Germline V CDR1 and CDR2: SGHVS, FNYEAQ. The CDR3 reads CASTKGRDRNYNEQFF. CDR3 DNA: TGTGCCAGCACCAAAGGGAGGGACAGAAATTACAATGAGCAGTTCTTC.

The CDR3 region has the DNA TGCAGTGCCCGCCTTGAGATGAACACTGAAGCTTTCTTT. Its protein is CSARLEMNTEAFF. The chain carries TRBV20-1 and TRBJ1-1; D unclear. CDR1 is DFQATT, CDR2 SNEGSKA, per germline (reference sequence). The V gene lost 6 bases and the J gene lost 0 bases, with 11 bases spanning the gap. The CDR3 is made up of 13 amino acids.

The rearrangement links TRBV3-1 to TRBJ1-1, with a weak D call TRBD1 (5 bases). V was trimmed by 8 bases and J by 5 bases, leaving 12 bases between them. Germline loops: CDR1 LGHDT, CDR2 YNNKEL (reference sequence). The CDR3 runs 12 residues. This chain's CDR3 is CASLGGSTEAFF. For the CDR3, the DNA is TGTGCCAGCCTCGGGGGGAGTACTGAAGCTTTCTTT.

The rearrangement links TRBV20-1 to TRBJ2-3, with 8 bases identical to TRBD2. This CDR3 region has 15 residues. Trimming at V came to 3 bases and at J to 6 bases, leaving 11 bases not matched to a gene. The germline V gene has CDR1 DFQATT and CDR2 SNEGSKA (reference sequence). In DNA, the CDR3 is TGCAGTGCTAGTGGGGCCGGGGGGGCCTTGGATACGCAGTATTTT. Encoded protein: CSASGAGGALDTQYF.

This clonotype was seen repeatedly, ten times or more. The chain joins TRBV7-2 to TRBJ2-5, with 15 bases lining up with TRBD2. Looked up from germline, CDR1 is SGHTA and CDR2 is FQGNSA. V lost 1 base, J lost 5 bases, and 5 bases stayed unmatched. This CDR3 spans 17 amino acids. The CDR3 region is CASSLEGLAGGPETQYF. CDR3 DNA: TGTGCCAGCAGCTTAGAAGGACTAGCGGGGGGGCCGGAGACCCAGTACTTC.

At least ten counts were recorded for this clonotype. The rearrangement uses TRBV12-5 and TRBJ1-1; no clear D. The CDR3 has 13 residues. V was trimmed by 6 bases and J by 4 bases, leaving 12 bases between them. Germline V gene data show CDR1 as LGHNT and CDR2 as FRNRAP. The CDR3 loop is CASGFEGVTEAFF. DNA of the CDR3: TGTGCTAGTGGATTTGAGGGTGTCACTGAAGCTTTCTTT.

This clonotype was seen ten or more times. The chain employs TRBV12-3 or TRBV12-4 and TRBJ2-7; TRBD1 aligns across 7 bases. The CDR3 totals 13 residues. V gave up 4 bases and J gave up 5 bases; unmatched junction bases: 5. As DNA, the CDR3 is TGTGCCAGCAGTTCCGGGACAGTGGACGAGCAGTACTTC. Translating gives CASSSGTVDEQYF.

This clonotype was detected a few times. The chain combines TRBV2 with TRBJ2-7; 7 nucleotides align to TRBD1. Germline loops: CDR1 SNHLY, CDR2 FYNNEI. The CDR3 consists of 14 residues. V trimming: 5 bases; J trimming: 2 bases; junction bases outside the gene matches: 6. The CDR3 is CASSPKGQTYEQYF. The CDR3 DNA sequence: TGTGCCAGCAGTCCGAAGGGACAGACCTACGAGCAGTACTTC.

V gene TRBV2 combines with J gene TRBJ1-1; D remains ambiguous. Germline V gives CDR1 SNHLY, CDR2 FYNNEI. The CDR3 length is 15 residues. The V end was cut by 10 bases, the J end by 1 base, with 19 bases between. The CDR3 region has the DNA TGTGCCACCCAAGGACGGACTCCAGAGAACACTGAAGCTTTCTTT. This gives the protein CATQGRTPENTEAFF.

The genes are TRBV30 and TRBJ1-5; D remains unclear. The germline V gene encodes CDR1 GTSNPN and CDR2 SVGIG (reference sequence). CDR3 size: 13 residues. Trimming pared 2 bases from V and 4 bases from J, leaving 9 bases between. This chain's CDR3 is CAWSPRGNQPQHF. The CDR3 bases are TGTGCCTGGAGTCCCCGGGGTAATCAGCCCCAGCATTTT.

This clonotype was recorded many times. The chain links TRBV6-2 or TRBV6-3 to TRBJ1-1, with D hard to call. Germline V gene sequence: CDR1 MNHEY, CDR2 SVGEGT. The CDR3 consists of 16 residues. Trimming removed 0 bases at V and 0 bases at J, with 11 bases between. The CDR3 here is CASSYSQPVMNTEAFF. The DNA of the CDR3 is TGTGCCAGCAGTTACTCGCAGCCTGTTATGAACACTGAAGCTTTCTTT.

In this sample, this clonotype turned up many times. CDR3 residues: CASSLGSIRSGELFF. The CDR3, as DNA: TGTGCCAGCAGCTTAGGAAGTATCCGGTCCGGGGAGCTGTTTTTT. The rearrangement joins TRBV7-9 to TRBJ2-2; no clear D. Germline V lookup: CDR1 SEHNR, CDR2 FQNEAQ (reference sequence). V dropped 1 base and J dropped 6 bases, with 12 bases sitting between them. The CDR3 is made up of 15 amino acids.

The CDR3 DNA reads TGCAGTGGGAGTCTAGCCTACAATGAGCAGTTCTTC. Amino acids: CSGSLAYNEQFF. This sequence joins TRBV20-1 and TRBJ2-1, with D uncertain. Between the trimmed V and J ends, which lost 7 bases and 2 bases, there was a span of 9 bases. The CDR3 runs 12 residues. The germline V gene encodes CDR1 DFQATT and CDR2 SNEGSKA (reference sequence).

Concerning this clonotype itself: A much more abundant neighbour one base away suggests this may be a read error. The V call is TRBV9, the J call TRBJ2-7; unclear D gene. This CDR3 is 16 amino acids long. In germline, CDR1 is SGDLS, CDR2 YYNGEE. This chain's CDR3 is CASSVGSGGFSNEQYF. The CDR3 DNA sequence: TGTGCCAGCAGCGTAGGGTCGGGCGGTTTCTCCAACGAGCAGTACTTC.

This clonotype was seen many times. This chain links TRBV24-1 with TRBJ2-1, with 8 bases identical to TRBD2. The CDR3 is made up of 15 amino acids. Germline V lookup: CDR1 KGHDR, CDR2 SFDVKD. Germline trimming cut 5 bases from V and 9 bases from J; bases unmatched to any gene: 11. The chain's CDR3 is CATSALASGSTEQFF. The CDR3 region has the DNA TGTGCCACCAGTGCCCTCGCTAGCGGGTCAACTGAGCAGTTCTTC.

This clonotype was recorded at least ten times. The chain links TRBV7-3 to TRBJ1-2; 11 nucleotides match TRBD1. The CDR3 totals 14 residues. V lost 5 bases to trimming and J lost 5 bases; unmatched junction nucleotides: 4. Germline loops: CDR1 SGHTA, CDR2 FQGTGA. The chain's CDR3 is CASSQGQGAYGYTF. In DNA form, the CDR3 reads TGTGCCAGCAGCCAAGGACAGGGGGCTTATGGCTACACCTTC.

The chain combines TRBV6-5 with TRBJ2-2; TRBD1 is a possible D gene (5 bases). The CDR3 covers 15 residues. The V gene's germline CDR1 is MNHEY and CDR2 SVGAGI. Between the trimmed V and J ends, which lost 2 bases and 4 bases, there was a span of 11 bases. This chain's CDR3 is CASSYGQGGTGELFF. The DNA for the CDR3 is TGTGCCAGCAGTTACGGGCAGGGTGGCACCGGGGAGCTGTTTTTT.

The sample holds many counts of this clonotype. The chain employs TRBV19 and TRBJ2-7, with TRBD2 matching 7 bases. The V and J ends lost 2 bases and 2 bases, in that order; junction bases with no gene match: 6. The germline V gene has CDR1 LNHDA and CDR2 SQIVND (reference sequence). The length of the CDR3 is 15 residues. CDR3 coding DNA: TGTGCCAGTAGTATAAGGCGGGAGCCCCCCTACGAGCAGTACTTC. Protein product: CASSIRREPPYEQYF.

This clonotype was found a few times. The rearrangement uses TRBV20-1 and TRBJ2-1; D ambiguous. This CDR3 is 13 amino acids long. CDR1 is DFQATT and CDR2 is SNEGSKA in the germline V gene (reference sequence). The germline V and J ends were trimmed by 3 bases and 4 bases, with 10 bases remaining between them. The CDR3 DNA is TGCAGTGCTAGTATGGGCGGTTACAATGAGCAGTTCTTC. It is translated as CSASMGGYNEQFF.

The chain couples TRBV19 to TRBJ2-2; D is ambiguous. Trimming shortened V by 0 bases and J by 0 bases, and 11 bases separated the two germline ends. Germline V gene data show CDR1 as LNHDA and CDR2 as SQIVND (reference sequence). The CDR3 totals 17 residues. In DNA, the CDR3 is TGTGCCAGTAGTATAGATCCCCGGAGCTCGAACACCGGGGAGCTGTTTTTT. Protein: CASSIDPRSSNTGELFF. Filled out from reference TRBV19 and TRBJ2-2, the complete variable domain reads DGGITQSPKYLFRKEGQNVTLSCEQNLNHDAMYWYRQDPGQGLRLIYYSQIVNDFQKGDIAEGYSVSREKKESFPLTVTSAQKNPTAFYLCASSIDPRSSNTGELFFGEGSRLTVL.

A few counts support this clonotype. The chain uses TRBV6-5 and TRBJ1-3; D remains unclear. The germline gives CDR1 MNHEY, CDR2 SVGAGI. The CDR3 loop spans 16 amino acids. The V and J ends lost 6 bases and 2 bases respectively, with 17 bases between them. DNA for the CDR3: TGTGCCAGCAGCCCAACCCCCGGGATGACTGGAAACACCATATATTTT. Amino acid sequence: CASSPTPGMTGNTIYF.

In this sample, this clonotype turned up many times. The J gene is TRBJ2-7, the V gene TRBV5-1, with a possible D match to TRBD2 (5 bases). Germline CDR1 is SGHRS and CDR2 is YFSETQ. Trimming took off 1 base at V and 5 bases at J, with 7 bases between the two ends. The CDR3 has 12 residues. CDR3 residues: CASSLKRDEQYF. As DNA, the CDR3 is TGCGCCAGCAGCTTGAAGAGGGACGAGCAGTACTTC.

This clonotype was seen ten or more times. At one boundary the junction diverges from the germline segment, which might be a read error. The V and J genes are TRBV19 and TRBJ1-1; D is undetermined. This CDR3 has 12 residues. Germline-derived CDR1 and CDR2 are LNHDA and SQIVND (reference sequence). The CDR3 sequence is CASSIQNTEAFF. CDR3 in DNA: TGTGCCAGCAGTATACAGAACACTGAAGCTTTCTTT.